This T cell receptor (beta chain) was sequenced for a study of cytomegalovirus exposure and HLA in healthy donors. It was with 60 Vbeta and 13 Jbeta primers that the PCR ran. Authors' processing steps: It was a later analysis that counted about 80 million unique TCR beta chains, of which around 11 million were shared. This table comes from immunoSEQ multiplex PCR, and its TCRdb copy is limited to in-frame clones, with some not included. V and J calls and clone size are those listed in that table; D and trimming were worked out from the DNA. The repertoire includes fewer than 80,000 clones, 65% to 75% of them detected once, and roughly 5.3% sits in the top ten. Germline V gene data show CDR1 as LNHDA and CDR2 as SQIVND (reference sequence). This CDR3 is built from 17 residues. Trimming shortened V by 5 bases and J by 4 bases, and 21 bases separated the two germline ends. Study-wide results and limits: According to an earlier analysis, most TCR beta V segments yielded productive rearrangements about 87% or about 30% of the time.

For this clone: Its antigen is unidentified.

Sample: PBMCs. The rearrangement joins TRBV19 to TRBJ2-4; D perhaps matches TRBD2 (5 bases). The sequence came from a woman in her twenties or thirties in good health and CMV-seronegative. CDR3 DNA: TGTGCCAGTAGTTCCTCAGAGGGTAGCCGCTTAAAAAACATTCAGTACTTC. As protein: CASSSSEGSRLKNIQYF.